What follows are 9 T cell receptor beta chains derived from one specimen sequenced in a study of graft-versus-host responses after intestinal transplantation. Profiling relied on immunoSEQ multiplex PCR, and the TCRdb table lists in-frame clones only, not all of them. The data contain about 25,000 clones, just over 90% of them seen just once; the ten biggest clones take up roughly 0.58%. The sample consisted of PBMCs, taken 18 days after transplant. Receptors were obtained from a human patient who received an intestinal transplant, so some T cells may come from the graft donor.

The chain is built from TRBV18 and TRBJ1-1, with D uncertain. The V and J ends lost 5 bases and 4 bases respectively, with 11 bases between them. The germline CDR1 and CDR2 sequences are KGHSH and LQKENI. The CDR3 has 13 residues. CDR3 sequence: CASSARPSTEAFF. Written as DNA, the CDR3 is TGTGCCAGCTCAGCCCGCCCTTCCACTGAAGCTTTCTTT.

The rearrangement links TRBV13 to TRBJ2-1; D perhaps matches TRBD2 (5 bases). Looked up from germline, CDR1 is PRHDT and CDR2 is FYEKMQ (reference sequence). The ends were cut back, 1 base at V and 8 bases at J, with 12 bases in the middle. The CDR3 covers 14 residues. CDR3 bases: TGTGCCAGCAGCTTAGTAGAGGGTCGCGATGAGCAGTTCTTC. It encodes CASSLVEGRDEQFF.

Only a few counts were recorded for this clone. The chain combines TRBV9 with TRBJ1-3, with unresolved D. The ends were cut back, 1 base at V and 0 bases at J, with 5 bases in the middle. Germline V gene sequence: CDR1 SGDLS, CDR2 YYNGEE. CDR3 length: 14 residues. The CDR3 loop reads CASSVLNSGNTIYF. The CDR3 DNA follows: TGTGCCAGCAGCGTACTGAACTCTGGAAACACCATATATTTT.

This chain joins TRBV4-1 and TRBJ2-3; D is uncertain. V was pared by 0 bases and J by 6 bases, with 7 bases between. CDR1 is MGHRA and CDR2 is YSYEKL in the germline V gene. This CDR3 is built from 13 residues. CDR3 nucleotide sequence: TGCGCCAGCAGCCAAGATCCCGGGGATACGCAGTATTTT. It codes for CASSQDPGDTQYF.

The genes are TRBV27 and TRBJ2-2, with D tentatively TRBD2 (5 bases). CDR3 length: 14 amino acids. From germline, CDR1 is MNHEY and CDR2 SMNVEV (reference sequence). The ends were cut back, 7 bases at V and 7 bases at J, with 16 bases in the middle. CDR3 nucleotide sequence: TGTGCCAGCACCCGTAAAAGCGGTGGCGGGGAGCTGTTTTTT. As protein: CASTRKSGGGELFF.

The chain uses TRBV29-1 and TRBJ1-2, with 7 nucleotides matching TRBD1. CDR3 length: 11 amino acids. Trimming removed 6 bases from V and 5 bases from J; junction bases left unmatched: 3. Germline V gives CDR1 SQVTM, CDR2 ANQGSEA. The DNA for the CDR3 is TGCAGCGTAAAACAGGGGTATGGCTACACCTTC. Translating gives CSVKQGYGYTF.

The chain employs TRBV11-2 and TRBJ2-5; TRBD1 aligns across 8 bases. The CDR3 loop spans 14 amino acids. Per the germline V gene, CDR1 is SGHAT and CDR2 is FQNNGV. V shed 3 bases and J 5 bases; nucleotides not matched to a gene: 5. In nucleotides, the CDR3 is TGTGCCAGCAGCTTCCAGGGGGCGGGCGAGACCCAGTACTTC. Protein sequence: CASSFQGAGETQYF.

V and J are TRBV6-5 and TRBJ1-6; D possibly corresponds to TRBD1 (5 bases). In germline, CDR1 is MNHEY, CDR2 SVGAGI. The V end was cut by 10 bases, the J end by 6 bases, with 19 bases between. The CDR3 has 15 amino acids. Here the CDR3 reads CANRKMTEPNSPLHF. The CDR3 nucleotides are TGTGCCAACAGAAAAATGACAGAGCCTAATTCACCCCTCCACTTT.

V and J are TRBV20-1 and TRBJ1-2, with D unresolved. There are 10 residues in the CDR3. Germline CDR1 DFQATT, CDR2 SNEGSKA (reference sequence). Trimming removed 0 bases from V and 6 bases from J, with 2 bases in between. The CDR3 region is CSARDHGYTF. In nucleotides, the CDR3 is TGCAGTGCTAGAGATCATGGCTACACCTTC.